One and the same sample provided the 5 T cell receptor beta chains below, sequenced in a study of blood T cell repertoires in COVID-19. Libraries were prepared by immunoSEQ multiplex PCR; TCRdb keeps only in-frame clonotypes and omits some of them. The data hold tens of thousands of clones, with more than 65% observed a single time. Sequencing was performed on peripheral blood. These receptors came from a woman older than 75 with active or convalescent COVID-19.

In its sample, this clone was seen a few times. J is TRBJ1-5 and V is TRBV6-2 or TRBV6-3; D is possibly TRBD1 (6 bases). V shed 3 bases and J shed 7 bases, with 13 bases lying between them. This CDR3 is 14 amino acids long. CDR1 and CDR2 (germline): MNHEY, SVGEGT. CDR3 sequence reads: CASSYWGGGQPQHF. The CDR3 nucleotides read TGTGCCAGCAGTTATTGGGGGGGCGGCCAGCCCCAGCATTTT.

The rearrangement uses TRBV30 and TRBJ1-2; D might be TRBD1 (6 bases). This CDR3 region has 12 residues. Per germline, CDR1 GTSNPN and CDR2 SVGIG (reference sequence). The ends were cut back, 3 bases at V and 6 bases at J, with 11 bases in the middle. The CDR3 DNA sequence: TGTGCCTGGAGCAGGGGAATCAATGGCTACACCTTC. Its translation: CAWSRGINGYTF.

The V call is TRBV7-9, the J call TRBJ1-3; D is unclear. The CDR3 spans 16 residues. The V and J ends lost 0 bases and 0 bases respectively, with 9 bases between them. Germline V lookup: CDR1 SEHNR, CDR2 FQNEAQ (reference sequence). Here the CDR3 DNA reads TGTGCCAGCAGCTTAGCGCCCGGGGACTCTGGAAACACCATATATTTT. Protein sequence: CASSLAPGDSGNTIYF.

The chain joins TRBV28 to TRBJ1-5; TRBD1 aligns across 7 bases. The CDR3 loop spans 15 amino acids. The germline gives CDR1 MDHEN, CDR2 SYDVKM. V lost 6 bases to trimming and J lost 5 bases; unmatched junction nucleotides: 10. CDR3 sequence: CASSSRDRYHQPQHF. CDR3 bases: TGTGCCAGCAGCAGCCGGGACAGATATCATCAGCCCCAGCATTTT.

The CDR3 DNA sequence: TGCGCCAGCAGCCAAGGACTAGCGAGTACCTCCACAGATACGCAGTATTTT. Protein sequence: CASSQGLASTSTDTQYF. V and J are TRBV4-1 and TRBJ2-3, with 8 bases that match TRBD2. J gave up 2 bases and V 1 base, and 8 bases lay outside the gene matches. CDR3 length: 17 residues. Germline V gene lookup returns CDR1 MGHRA and CDR2 YSYEKL.